The entry below describes one T cell receptor (beta chain). The sample comes from a study of CD8+ T cells in alopecia areata. TCR sequencing used cDNA made by reverse transcription of extracted RNA. TCRdb's table, derived via immunoSEQ multiplex PCR, lists solely in-frame clones and lacks some. This table holds around 99,000 clones, roughly 84% found once. J gave up 5 bases and V 1 base, and 6 bases lay outside the gene matches. Germline V gives CDR1 SQVTM, CDR2 ANQGSEA. The CDR3 contains 14 residues. As to treatment: oral pan-JAK inhibitor, 5-10 mg twice daily. Here the sequenced sample was CD8+ T cells sorted from blood, taken at week 24, from a patient treated with tofacitinib. The source is a human donor with alopecia areata. The rearrangement joins TRBV29-1 to TRBJ2-5; 8 bases agree with TRBD1. CDR3 region: CSVEVNRGLETQYF. The CDR3 DNA is TGCAGCGTTGAAGTAAACAGGGGGTTGGAGACCCAGTACTTC.